This T cell receptor (beta chain) was captured by sequencing in a study of T cell repertoires in cytomegalovirus infection. Study-wide context: Public TCR beta signatures indicated both CMV infection and matching HLA type. Whole-study results and caveats: Cumulative public TCR beta family frequency identified CMV carriers with the relevant HLA. The study found HLA-C-restricted CMV-specific TCR beta clonotypes dominating the ex vivo response.

Of note for this clonotype: The antigen is unknown.

V lost 10 bases to trimming and J lost 7 bases, with 13 bases between them. The CDR3 has 12 residues. Germline-derived CDR1 and CDR2 are SGHVS and FQNEAQ. Each CDR3 protein gets one entry after TCRdb re-called the reads with MiXCR. The sample lists about 490,000 distinct CDR3 sequences; 26% were seen once. The sequencing input was PBMCs. The chain joins TRBV7-8 to TRBJ2-2; maybe TRBD2 (6 bases). This receptor was taken from a human donor in good health (CMV status not recorded). Some clones in this sample may be carry-over from other donors' samples. The CDR3, as DNA: TGTGCCAACAGATTGGAGGGCGGGGAGCTGTTTTTT. Translation gives CANRLEGGELFF.